This TCR beta chain came from a study of cytomegalovirus exposure and HLA in healthy donors (dated by TCRdb to between 2016 and 2019). Broadly, across the study: According to an earlier analysis of 587 of the donors, about 170 million T cells yielded roughly 110 million unique TCR beta sequences and less than 300 Gb of sequence data. An early release that covered 500 to 800 HLA-typed donors contained around 300 gigabases of sequencing data and tens of millions of unique TCR sequences. Of the roughly 400 genotyped donors, approximately 83% fell in the genetic ancestry cluster associated with self-reported Caucasian donors. The study was designed to test whether signatures of past pathogen exposure could be identified by cataloging public T cell receptors. Using immunosequencing, the study profiled T cell repertoires from about 610 subjects and related those repertoires to cytomegalovirus serostatus. Along with the roughly 700-subject first cohort, a separate validation cohort of over 90 different subjects was used. The study combined high-throughput TCR immunosequencing, statistical association of individual TCRs with disease status, and machine learning to predict cytomegalovirus infection status. A later analysis re-examined previously published TCR beta repertoires from several hundred donors and added high-resolution HLA genotyping to investigate patterns of TCR occurrence. Rather than using new phenotypic data, the later analysis identified candidate immune exposures from TCR beta sequences and from how often those sequences occurred across donors. To decide whether each TCR beta V gene segment behaved as functional or pseudogenic, an earlier analysis of some 580 of the donors relied on high-throughput TCR beta sequencing. Donor age, sex, ethnicity and CMV serostatus were collected together with the repertoire data. In a later genetic analysis, genome-wide SNP genotypes for about 55% of the 666 donors were used, and that subset was treated as a discovery cohort. Every discovery cohort repertoire had been produced on one sequencing platform. Class I and class II HLA loci were covered by the typing at four-digit resolution. Typing coverage differed by locus: A, B, C, DRB1 and DQB1 were typed in roughly 620-640 donors, DQA1 in 500 to 550, DPA1 in some 600, and DPB1 in roughly 450. A handful of DR-DQ haplotypes were handled as single units for association and clustering because linkage in the cohort was strong. On average, over 200,000 unique TCR beta nucleotide sequences were sequenced per donor among 350 to 400 genotyped donors of the cohort, with 15% to 20% of those sequences being non-productive. Study-wide conclusions, independent of this receptor: According to the authors, the approach could potentially be generalized to other disease states and immunological phenotypes. In the study, roughly 160 TCR beta chains were listed as associated with cytomegalovirus. V-gene and J-gene trimming of TCR beta chains was associated with a missense DCLRE1C variant in a later genetic analysis, and the association was replicated in an independent cohort. In a later analysis, the rate of TCR association differed among HLA loci, with DRB1 alleles having the most associated TCRs and HLA-C alleles having the fewest. Because HLA typing was missing for some donors at each locus, association tests included only the typed subset. Because counts were too low, around 18 rarely observed V segments, including chromosome 9 orphons, were left out of the earlier analysis of approximately 500 of the donors. A further reported finding was that TCR beta sequences accurately predicted the HLA-A and HLA-B alleles for most subjects in the first cohort. Cytomegalovirus status was reported to be diagnosed by the classifier with high specificity and sensitivity in both the original and validation cohorts. A later analysis found that most CMV-associated TCR beta chains appeared HLA-restricted, with HLA associations seemingly driven largely by CMV exposure. In an earlier analysis of more than 500 of the donors, most TCR beta V segments appeared in productive rearrangements about 87% or about 30% of the time, broadly matching IMGT annotations. In a later analysis, HLA-associated TCR beta chains showed more clonal expansion and lower generation probabilities than non-associated chains that were equally common. The 87-base-pair reads could not distinguish some IMGT-functional V segments, including TRBV6-2 and TRBV6-3, so those segments were excluded. Most TCR sequences were seen in very few donors, while some public TCRs were found in many individuals. Several of the top co-occurrence clusters appeared to be linked to parvovirus B19, influenza, CMV and Epstein-Barr virus, according to a later analysis. In vitro tests confirmed that three of the cytomegalovirus-associated TCR beta chains recognize cytomegalovirus antigens. Correlated functional status among segregating V segments might be attributable to linkage disequilibrium, but an unknown experimental factor could not be ruled out. When HLA alleles, especially DR and DQ, strongly co-occurred, attributing TCR associations to individual alleles was difficult. Specific HLA alleles were associated with 15,000 to 20,000 TCR beta sequences at a false discovery rate of 0.05 in a later analysis. For the cohort, immune exposure information was limited to CMV serostatus. Compared with the roughly 670-donor mean, donors in an Asian-associated ancestry cluster had fewer N-insertions in productive TCRs, according to a later genetic analysis. The sequencing pipeline was judged likely to have produced a cluster of highly shared sequence variants as a technical artifact. The cohort was sequenced for TCR beta chains only, and without alpha or paired-chain data the features that could be detected were limited. The presence/absence analyses assumed that sequencing depth was roughly uniform across donors, and that assumption may not be true.

Details on this clone: Which antigen it targets is not known.

The cohort comprised some 700 healthy bone marrow donors. Cohort members were all nominally healthy when sampled, although unrecorded immune exposures were likely present. The donor was CMV seropositive and was included in the group of some 290 seropositive cohort members. Every donor gave a peripheral blood sample, and the peripheral blood mononuclear cells from that sample were used for TCR beta sequencing. The Qiagen DNeasy Blood Extraction Kit was used to extract genomic DNA from the blood cell samples. The method behind the library was the immunoSEQ multiplex PCR assay. For the multiplex PCR, a mixture combining 60 forward primers for TCR Vbeta segments and 13 reverse primers for TCR Jbeta segments was used. A multiplex PCR assay on genomic DNA amplified the CDR3 region of rearranged TCR beta genes. The amplified TCR beta libraries were sequenced on the Illumina HiSeq System as 87-base-pair reads. Per the source publication's procedure: Across the roughly 600 repertoires, a later analysis counted 80 million or so unique TCR beta chains, approximately 10 million of which were shared by at least two donors. To remove PCR and sequencing errors, raw reads were error-corrected and collapsed into unique sequences using a nearest-neighbor algorithm that merged closely related sequences. Alignment of CDR3 sequences to IMGT reference sequences was used to assign V, D and J gene segments. For a sequence to be retained, a match of at least six nucleotides to both a V gene segment and a J gene segment was required. Rearrangements were called productive when the CDR3 lacked stop codons and stayed in frame with V and J; all others were non-productive. CDR3 was defined by IMGT convention, running from the second conserved V-encoded cysteine to the conserved J-encoded phenylalanine. The earlier analysis of about 590 of the donors excluded sequences that lacked an unambiguous match to a single V gene segment. In an earlier analysis of 587 of the donors, a V segment was called functional when productive rearrangements were above 56.7%, and segregating when the standard deviation between donors exceeded 5%. To diagnose cytomegalovirus status from the catalog of TCR beta chain sequences, a statistical classification framework was built. In a later analysis, TCR nucleotide sequences were compared against IMGT/GENE-DB human TR gene sequences so that V and J genes could be assigned. Using the TCRdist pipeline, a later analysis assigned CDR3 sequences along with most-parsimonious VDJ recombination scenarios. A later analysis defined each TCR beta chain by its CDR3 amino acid sequence plus V-gene family, and excluded reads lacking a unique V-gene family. As a way to deal with suspected cross-contamination and a sequencing artifact, a later analysis dropped approximately 590 nucleotide sequences that were highly shared and had low generation probability. In a later analysis, a clonal expansion index for each public chain was calculated from normalized within-repertoire ranks of inferred template counts. In a later analysis, generation probabilities were computed with a VDJ recombination model fitted to out-of-frame rearrangements, and the resulting probabilities were checked against IGoR. Hypergeometric tests were used in a later analysis to score TCR-TCR, TCR-HLA and TCR-CMV co-occurrence, with a repertoire-size bias correction applied to the TCR pairs. A later analysis estimated false discovery rates by permuting HLA or CMV assignments 20 times. A later analysis grouped co-occurring TCRs with DBSCAN, adding TCRdist sequence similarity when clustering within HLA-allele-positive subsets. For co-occurrence clustering, repertoires with fewer than 30,000 or more than 120,000 public chains were excluded, along with roughly five repertoires with anomalous nucleotide sharing. TCRdb limited this immuneACCESS table to in-frame rearrangements with V and J called. A share of clones is missing; checked studies link under half to unresolved V genes, and the rest is unexplained. That table supplies the V and J calls and clone size; D and trimming were determined from the DNA. The sample table records tens of thousands of clones. The ten largest clones capture 10% to 15% of the sample.

V lost 3 bases and J lost 3 bases; the stretch between them is 9 bases long. Based on the germline V gene (reference sequence), the CDR1 and CDR2 sequences are MNHEY and SMNVEV. Including cysteine and phenylalanine, the CDR3 has 14 amino acids. The entry retains the CDR3 DNA only, 42 bases that are in frame from base 1. Rearrangement joined TRBV27 to TRBJ1-5; the D gene is possibly TRBD1, with 6 bases matching. The sequence was collected from a woman aged 55-69 years in good health and CMV-seropositive. Material for sequencing was PBMCs. This receptor has the CDR3 CASSFRGYNQPQHF. The nucleotide sequence is TGTGCCAGCAGTTTCAGGGGTTACAATCAGCCCCAGCATTTT.